The rows below give T cell receptor beta chains drawn from one sample of a study of blood T cell repertoires in COVID-19. Sequenced by immunoSEQ multiplex PCR; TCRdb stores in-frame clones only, minus some. Of around 260,000 clones listed, approximately 86% are singletons. Sequencing was performed on peripheral blood. These receptors came from a man in his forties who had recovered from COVID-19. Each CDR3 is given with its conserved first and last residue. The D gene is left open where the match is weak. Where a row states a size, it is once, few, many or the class of an expanded clone; other rows omit it.

. | TRBJ2-7 | . | TRBV7-3 | TGTGCCAGCAGCACAACACAGGTTTCGAGGCAGTACTTC | CASSTTQVSRQYF
. | TRBJ2-2 | TRBD1 | TRBV7-2 | TGTGCCAGTCTGGACAGGGGGCGCCACTGGACCGGGGAGCTGTTTTTT | CASLDRGRHWTGELFF
. | TRBJ2-7 | TRBD1 | TRBV3-1/TRBV3-2 | TGTGCCAGCAGGAATTTGGGACAGGGAGTCCACGAGCAGTACTTC | CASRNLGQGVHEQYF
. | TRBJ2-1 | TRBD2 | TRBV5-5 | TGTGCCAGCAGCTTGGAGAGTAGCGGGTATACGGGCAATGAGCAGTTCTTC | CASSLESSGYTGNEQFF
. | TRBJ1-1 | TRBD1 | TRBV7-9 | TGTGCCAGCAGCTATAACAGGGGGCCGTGGTTGGGGACTGAAGCTTTCTTT | CASSYNRGPWLGTEAFF
. | TRBJ1-2 | TRBD1 | TRBV7-2 | TGTGCCAGCAGCTTAGGTAGGACAGGGATCTCTAACTATGGCTACACCTTC | CASSLGRTGISNYGYTF
. | TRBJ1-5 | TRBD1 | TRBV7-8 | TGTGCCAGCAGCTTAGCTGGACAGGGATATCAGCCCCAGCATTTT | CASSLAGQGYQPQHF
. | TRBJ1-5 | . | TRBV6-6 | TGTGCCAGCAGCTTAGGACAGTACAATCAGCCCCAGCATTTT | CASSLGQYNQPQHF
. | TRBJ1-5 | . | TRBV9 | TGTGCCAGCCCCCCGCAGGTTGGGAATCAGCCCCAGCATTTT | CASPPQVGNQPQHF
. | TRBJ2-7 | TRBD1 | TRBV9 | TGTGCCAGCAGCGCAGGACAGGGTGGCGAGCAGTACTTC | CASSAGQGGEQYF
. | TRBJ2-1 | TRBD1 | TRBV3-1/TRBV3-2 | TGTGCCAGCAGCCAAGATCCAGTGGTAGGGACAGGGCTCTTC | CASSQDPVVGTGLF
few | TRBJ2-1 | TRBD2 | TRBV11-3 | TGTGCCAGCAGCTTGAGCGGCCCGGGACTAGCGGGGGGATACAATGAGCAGTTCTTC | CASSLSGPGLAGGYNEQFF
. | TRBJ1-3 | . | TRBV27 | TGTGCCAGCAGTTTACGGCCGGGCCCGGGGGGAAACACCATATATTTT | CASSLRPGPGGNTIYF
. | TRBJ2-3 | TRBD2 | TRBV7-2 | TGTGCCAGCAGCTCACGGCTAGCGGGGACAGATACGCAGTATTTT | CASSSRLAGTDTQYF
. | TRBJ2-1 | TRBD2 | TRBV7-2 | TGTGCCAGCGCGGGGGTGGGCTGGGGCTACAATGAGCAGTTCTTC | CASAGVGWGYNEQFF
. | TRBJ2-7 | . | TRBV7-2 | TGTGCCAGCAGCCGGGGCGGGGGCGCCGAGCAGTACTTC | CASSRGGGAEQYF
. | TRBJ1-5 | . | TRBV11-2 | TGTGCCAGCAGCTTAGAGGCAGCGGCTAATCAGCCCCAGCATTTT | CASSLEAAANQPQHF
. | TRBJ1-2 | . | TRBV7-9 | TGTGCCAGCAGCTTAGGGACAGTTACTGCTAACTATGGCTACACCTTC | CASSLGTVTANYGYTF
. | TRBJ2-2 | . | TRBV4-3 | TGCGCCAGCAGCCAAGATATGGGCCCAAGGACCGGGGAGCTGTTTTTT | CASSQDMGPRTGELFF
. | TRBJ1-3 | . | TRBV29-1 | TGCAGCGTTGAAGATCTAGAGGGCTCTGGAAACACCATATATTTT | CSVEDLEGSGNTIYF
. | TRBJ2-2 | . | TRBV2 | TGTGCCAGCAGTGTCGCAGCGGGGGGACAGGCCGGGGAGCTGTTTTTT | CASSVAAGGQAGELFF
. | TRBJ2-2 | TRBD2 | TRBV4-3 | TGCGCCAGCAGCCTCCGACTAGCGGGGGCCGCGAACACCGGGGAGCTGTTTTTT | CASSLRLAGAANTGELFF
. | TRBJ2-3 | . | TRBV27 | TGTGCCAGCAGTTTATCGGGTATCAGGGGCGCAGATACGCAGTATTTT | CASSLSGIRGADTQYF
once | TRBJ2-1 | TRBD2 | TRBV7-8 | TGTGCCAGCAGCTTAGTAGCTAGCGGGAGTTACAATGAGCAGTTCTTC | CASSLVASGSYNEQFF